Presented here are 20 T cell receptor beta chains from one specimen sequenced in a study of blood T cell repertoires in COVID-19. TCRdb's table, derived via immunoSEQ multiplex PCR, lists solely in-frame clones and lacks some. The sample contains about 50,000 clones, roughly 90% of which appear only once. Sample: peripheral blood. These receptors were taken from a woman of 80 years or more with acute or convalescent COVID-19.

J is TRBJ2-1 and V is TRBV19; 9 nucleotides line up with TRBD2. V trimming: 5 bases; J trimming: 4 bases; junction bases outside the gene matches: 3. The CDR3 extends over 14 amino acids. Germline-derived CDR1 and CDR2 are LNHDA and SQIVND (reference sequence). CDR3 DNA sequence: TGTGCCAGTAGTTTTAGCGGGAGTTACAATGAGCAGTTCTTC. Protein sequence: CASSFSGSYNEQFF.

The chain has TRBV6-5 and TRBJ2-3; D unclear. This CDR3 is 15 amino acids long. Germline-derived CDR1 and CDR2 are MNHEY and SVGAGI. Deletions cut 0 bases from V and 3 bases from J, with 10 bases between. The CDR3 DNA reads TGTGCCAGCAGTTACTCCGGAACCGGGACAGATACGCAGTATTTT. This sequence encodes CASSYSGTGTDTQYF.

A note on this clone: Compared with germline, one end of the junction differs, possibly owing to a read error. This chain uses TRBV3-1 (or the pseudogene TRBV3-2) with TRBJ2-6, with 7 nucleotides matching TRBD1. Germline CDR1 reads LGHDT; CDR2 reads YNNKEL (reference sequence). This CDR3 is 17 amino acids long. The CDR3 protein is CAGSQVAGGSGANVLTF. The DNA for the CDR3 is TGTGCCGGCAGCCAAGTGGCAGGGGGCTCTGGGGCCAACGTCCTGACTTTC.

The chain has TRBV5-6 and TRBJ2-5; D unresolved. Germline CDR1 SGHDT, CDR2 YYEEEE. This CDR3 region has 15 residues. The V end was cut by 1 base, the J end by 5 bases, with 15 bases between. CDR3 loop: CASSLNRRSIETQYF. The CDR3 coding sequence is TGTGCCAGCAGCTTGAATCGGAGAAGTATTGAGACCCAGTACTTC. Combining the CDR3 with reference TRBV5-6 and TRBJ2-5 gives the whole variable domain DAGVTQSPTHLIKTRGQQVTLRCSPKSGHDTVSWYQQALGQGPQFIFQYYEEEERQRGNFPDRFSGHQFPNYSSELNVNALLLGDSALYLCASSLNRRSIETQYFGPGTRLLVL.

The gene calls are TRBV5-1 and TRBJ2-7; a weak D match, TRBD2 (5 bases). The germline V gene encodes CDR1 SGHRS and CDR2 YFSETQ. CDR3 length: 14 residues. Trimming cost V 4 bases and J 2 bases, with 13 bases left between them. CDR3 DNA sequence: TGCGCCAGCAGCCCCAACCCGGGAACCTACGAGCAGTACTTC. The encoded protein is CASSPNPGTYEQYF.

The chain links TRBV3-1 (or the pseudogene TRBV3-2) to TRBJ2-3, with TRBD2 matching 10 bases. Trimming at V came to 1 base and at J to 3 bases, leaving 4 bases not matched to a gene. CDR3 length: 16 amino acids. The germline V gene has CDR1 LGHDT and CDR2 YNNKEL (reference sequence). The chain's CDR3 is CASSQVPSGSTDTQYF. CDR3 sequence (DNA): TGTGCCAGCAGCCAAGTTCCTAGCGGGAGTACAGATACGCAGTATTTT.

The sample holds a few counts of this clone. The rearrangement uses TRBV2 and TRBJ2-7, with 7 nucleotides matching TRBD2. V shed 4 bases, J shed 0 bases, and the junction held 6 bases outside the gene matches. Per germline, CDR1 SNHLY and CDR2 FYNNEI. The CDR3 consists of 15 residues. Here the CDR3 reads CASSGLRDYSYEQYF. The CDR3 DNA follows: TGTGCCAGCAGTGGCCTCCGGGACTACTCCTACGAGCAGTACTTC.

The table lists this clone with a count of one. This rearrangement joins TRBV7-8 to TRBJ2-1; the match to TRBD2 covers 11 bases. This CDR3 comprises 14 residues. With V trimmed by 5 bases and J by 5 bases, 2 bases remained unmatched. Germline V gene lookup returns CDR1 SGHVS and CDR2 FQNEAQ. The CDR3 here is CASSKGLADNEQFF. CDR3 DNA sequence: TGTGCCAGCAGCAAGGGACTAGCGGACAATGAGCAGTTCTTC.

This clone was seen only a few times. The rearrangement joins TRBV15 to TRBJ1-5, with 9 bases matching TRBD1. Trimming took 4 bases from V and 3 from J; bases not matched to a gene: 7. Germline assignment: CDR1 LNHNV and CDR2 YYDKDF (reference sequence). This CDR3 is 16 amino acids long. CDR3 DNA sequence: TGTGCCACCAGCACAGGGGGGACAGGGAACAATCAGCCCCAGCATTTT. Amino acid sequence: CATSTGGTGNNQPQHF.

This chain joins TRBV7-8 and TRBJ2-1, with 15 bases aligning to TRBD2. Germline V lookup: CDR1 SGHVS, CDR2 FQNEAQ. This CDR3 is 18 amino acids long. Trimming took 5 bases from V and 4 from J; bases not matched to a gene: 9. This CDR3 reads CASSAGLAGGPGYNEQFF. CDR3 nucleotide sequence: TGTGCCAGCAGCGCCGGACTAGCGGGAGGGCCGGGTTACAATGAGCAGTTCTTC.

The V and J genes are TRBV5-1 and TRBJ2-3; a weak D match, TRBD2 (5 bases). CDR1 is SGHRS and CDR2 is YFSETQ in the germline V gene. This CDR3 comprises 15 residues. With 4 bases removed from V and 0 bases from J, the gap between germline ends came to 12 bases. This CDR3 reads CASSGSGVSTDTQYF. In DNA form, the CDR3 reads TGCGCCAGCAGCGGGAGCGGAGTCAGCACAGATACGCAGTATTTT.

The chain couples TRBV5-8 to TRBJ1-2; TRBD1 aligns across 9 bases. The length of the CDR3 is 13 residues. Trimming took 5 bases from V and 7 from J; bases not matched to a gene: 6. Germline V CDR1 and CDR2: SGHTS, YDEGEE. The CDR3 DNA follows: TGTGCCAGCAGTCGGGACAGGGTCTTTGGCTACACCTTC. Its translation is CASSRDRVFGYTF.

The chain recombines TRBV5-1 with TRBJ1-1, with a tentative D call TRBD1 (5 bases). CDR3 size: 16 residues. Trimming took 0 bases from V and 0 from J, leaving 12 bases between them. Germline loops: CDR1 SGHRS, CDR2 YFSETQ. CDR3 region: CASSLGRGFVNTEAFF. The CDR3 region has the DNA TGCGCCAGCAGCTTGGGTCGGGGGTTTGTGAACACTGAAGCTTTCTTT.

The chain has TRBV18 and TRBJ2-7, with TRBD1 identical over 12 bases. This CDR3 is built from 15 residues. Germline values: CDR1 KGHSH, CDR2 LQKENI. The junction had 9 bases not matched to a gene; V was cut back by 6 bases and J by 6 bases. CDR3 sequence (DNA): TGTGCCAGCTCCTACTCCGGGACAGGGGGCGTCGAGCAGTACTTC. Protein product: CASSYSGTGGVEQYF.

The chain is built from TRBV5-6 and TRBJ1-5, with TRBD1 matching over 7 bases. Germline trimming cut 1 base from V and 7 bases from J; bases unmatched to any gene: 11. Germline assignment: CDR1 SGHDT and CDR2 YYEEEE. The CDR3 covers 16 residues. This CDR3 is CASSLFPGGPGQPQHF. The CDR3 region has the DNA TGTGCCAGCAGCTTGTTTCCAGGGGGTCCGGGCCAGCCCCAGCATTTT.

In nucleotides, the CDR3 is TGTGCCAGCAGTTTAGGGAGGGTTAGGTACAATGAGCAGTTCTTC. Protein: CASSLGRVRYNEQFF. This chain uses TRBV28 with TRBJ2-1; 7 positions match TRBD2. V lost 2 bases, J lost 4 bases, and 5 bases stayed unmatched. The CDR3 length is 15 residues. Germline CDR1 reads MDHEN; CDR2 reads SYDVKM.

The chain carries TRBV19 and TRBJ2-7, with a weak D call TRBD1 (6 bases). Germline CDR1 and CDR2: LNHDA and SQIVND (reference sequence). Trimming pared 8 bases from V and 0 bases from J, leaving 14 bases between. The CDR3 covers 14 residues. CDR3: CASRQAAASYEQYF. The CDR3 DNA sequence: TGTGCCAGTCGACAGGCCGCAGCCTCCTACGAGCAGTACTTC. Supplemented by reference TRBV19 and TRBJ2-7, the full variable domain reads DGGITQSPKYLFRKEGQNVTLSCEQNLNHDAMYWYRQDPGQGLRLIYYSQIVNDFQKGDIAEGYSVSREKKESFPLTVTSAQKNPTAFYLCASRQAAASYEQYFGPGTRLTVT.

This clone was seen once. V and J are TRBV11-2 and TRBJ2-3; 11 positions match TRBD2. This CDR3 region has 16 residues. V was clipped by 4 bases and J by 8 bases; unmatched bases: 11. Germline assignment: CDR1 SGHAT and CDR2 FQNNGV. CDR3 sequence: CASSSHSTSGSGTQYF. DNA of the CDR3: TGTGCCAGCAGCTCCCATTCTACTAGCGGGAGTGGTACGCAGTATTTT.

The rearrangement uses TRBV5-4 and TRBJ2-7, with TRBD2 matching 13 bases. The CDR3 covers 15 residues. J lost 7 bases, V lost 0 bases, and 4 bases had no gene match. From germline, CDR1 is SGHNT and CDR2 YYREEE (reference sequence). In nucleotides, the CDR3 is TGTGCCAGCAGCTTGGGACTAGCGGGAGGAGTTGAGCAGTACTTC. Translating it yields CASSLGLAGGVEQYF.

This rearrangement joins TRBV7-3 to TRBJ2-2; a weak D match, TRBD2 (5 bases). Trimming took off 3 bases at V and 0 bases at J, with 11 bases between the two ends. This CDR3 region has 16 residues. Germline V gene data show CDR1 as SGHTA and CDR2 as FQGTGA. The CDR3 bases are TGTGCCAGCAGCTTTGGAGGACCGCCGAACACCGGGGAGCTGTTTTTT. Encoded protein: CASSFGGPPNTGELFF. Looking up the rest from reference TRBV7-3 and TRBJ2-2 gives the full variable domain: GAGVSQTPSNKVTEKGKYVELRCDPISGHTALYWYRQSLGQGPEFLIYFQGTGAADDSGLPNDRFFAVRPEGSVSTLKIQRTERGDSAVYLCASSFGGPPNTGELFFGEGSRLTVL.